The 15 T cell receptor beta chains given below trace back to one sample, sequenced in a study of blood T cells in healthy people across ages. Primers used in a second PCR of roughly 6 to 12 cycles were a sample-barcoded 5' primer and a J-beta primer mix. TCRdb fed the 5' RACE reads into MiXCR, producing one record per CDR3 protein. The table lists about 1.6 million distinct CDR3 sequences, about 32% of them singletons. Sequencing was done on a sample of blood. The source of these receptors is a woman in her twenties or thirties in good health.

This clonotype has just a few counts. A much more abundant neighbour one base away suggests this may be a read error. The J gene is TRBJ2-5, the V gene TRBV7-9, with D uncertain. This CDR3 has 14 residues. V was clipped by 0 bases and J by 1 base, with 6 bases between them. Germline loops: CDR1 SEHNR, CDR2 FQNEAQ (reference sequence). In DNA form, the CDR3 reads TGTGCCAGCAGCTTAGCGAAGGGCCAAGAGACCCAGTACTTC. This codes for CASSLAKGQETQYF.

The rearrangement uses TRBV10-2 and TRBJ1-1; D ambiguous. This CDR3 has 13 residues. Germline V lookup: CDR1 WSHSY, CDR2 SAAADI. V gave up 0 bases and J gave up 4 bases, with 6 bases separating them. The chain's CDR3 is CASSESRITEAFF. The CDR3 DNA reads TGCGCCAGCAGTGAGTCTCGGATCACTGAAGCTTTCTTT.

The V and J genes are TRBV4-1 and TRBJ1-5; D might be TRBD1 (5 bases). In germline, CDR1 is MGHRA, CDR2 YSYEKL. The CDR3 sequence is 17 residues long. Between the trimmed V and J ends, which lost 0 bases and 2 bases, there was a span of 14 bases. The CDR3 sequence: CASSQEGVGVGNQPQHF. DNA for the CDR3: TGCGCCAGCAGCCAAGAAGGGGTAGGGGTTGGCAATCAGCCCCAGCATTTT.

CDR3 region: CASSQDRRLARQQYF. CDR3 in DNA: TGTGCCAGCAGCCAAGATCGTCGTCTAGCGAGACAGCAGTATTTT. The rearrangement joins TRBV3-1 to TRBJ2-3, with D possibly matching TRBD2 (6 bases). Looked up from germline, CDR1 is LGHDT and CDR2 is YNNKEL (reference sequence). V lost 0 bases and J 11 bases, leaving 18 bases between the germline ends. The CDR3 has 15 amino acids.

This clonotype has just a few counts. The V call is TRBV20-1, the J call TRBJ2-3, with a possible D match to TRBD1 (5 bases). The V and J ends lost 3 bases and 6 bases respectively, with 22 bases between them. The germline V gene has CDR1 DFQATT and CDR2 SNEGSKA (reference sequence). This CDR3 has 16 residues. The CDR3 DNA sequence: TGCAGTGCTAGGTTTAATTTAAGACTTACAGGCGATACGCAGTATTTT. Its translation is CSARFNLRLTGDTQYF.

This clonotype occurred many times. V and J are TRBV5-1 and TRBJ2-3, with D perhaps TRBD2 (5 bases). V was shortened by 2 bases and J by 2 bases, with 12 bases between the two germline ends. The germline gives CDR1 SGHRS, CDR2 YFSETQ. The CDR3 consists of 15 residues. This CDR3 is CASSLGSGNTDTQYF. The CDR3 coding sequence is TGCGCCAGCAGCTTAGGGAGTGGAAACACAGATACGCAGTATTTT.

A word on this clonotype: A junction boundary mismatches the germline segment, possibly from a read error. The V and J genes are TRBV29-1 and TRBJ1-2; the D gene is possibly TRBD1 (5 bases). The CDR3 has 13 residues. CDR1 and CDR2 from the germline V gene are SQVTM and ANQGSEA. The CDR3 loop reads CSVEPGGAYGYTF. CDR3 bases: TGCAGCGTTGAACCAGGAGGGGCCTATGGCTACACTTTC.

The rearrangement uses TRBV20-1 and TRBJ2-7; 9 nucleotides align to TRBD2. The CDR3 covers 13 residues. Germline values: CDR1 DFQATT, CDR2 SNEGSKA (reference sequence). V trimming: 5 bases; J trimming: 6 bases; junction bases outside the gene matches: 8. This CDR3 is CSALAGVLREQYF. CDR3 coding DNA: TGCAGTGCTTTAGCGGGAGTACTACGCGAGCAGTACTTC.

The CDR3, as DNA: TGCAGTGCTAGAGATCGGCCTAGCGGGGGGGATACGCAGTATTTT. Its translation is CSARDRPSGGDTQYF. The rearrangement links TRBV20-1 to TRBJ2-3; 11 nucleotides align to TRBD2. V lost 0 bases, J lost 6 bases, and 5 bases stayed unmatched. The V gene's germline CDR1 is DFQATT and CDR2 SNEGSKA (reference sequence). CDR3 size: 15 residues.

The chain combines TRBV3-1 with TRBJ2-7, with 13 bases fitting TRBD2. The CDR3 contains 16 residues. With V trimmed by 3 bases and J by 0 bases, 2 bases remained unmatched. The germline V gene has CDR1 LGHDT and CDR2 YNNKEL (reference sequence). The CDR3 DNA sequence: TGTGCCAGCAGCCACCGGACTAGCGGGAGCTCCTACGAGCAGTACTTC. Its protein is CASSHRTSGSSYEQYF.

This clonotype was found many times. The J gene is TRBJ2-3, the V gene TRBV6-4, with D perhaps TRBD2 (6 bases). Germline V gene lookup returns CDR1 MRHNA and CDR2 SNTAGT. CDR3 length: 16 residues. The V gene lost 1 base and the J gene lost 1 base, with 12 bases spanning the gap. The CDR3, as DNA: TGTGCCAGCAGTGACTGGACTGGCGGGGGCACAGATACGCAGTATTTT. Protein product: CASSDWTGGGTDTQYF.

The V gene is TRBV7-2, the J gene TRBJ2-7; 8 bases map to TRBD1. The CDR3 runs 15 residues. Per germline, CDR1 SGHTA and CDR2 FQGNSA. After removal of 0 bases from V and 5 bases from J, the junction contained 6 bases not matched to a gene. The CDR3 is CASSLARAGGHEQYF. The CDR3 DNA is TGTGCCAGCAGCTTAGCGAGGGCAGGGGGCCACGAGCAGTACTTC.

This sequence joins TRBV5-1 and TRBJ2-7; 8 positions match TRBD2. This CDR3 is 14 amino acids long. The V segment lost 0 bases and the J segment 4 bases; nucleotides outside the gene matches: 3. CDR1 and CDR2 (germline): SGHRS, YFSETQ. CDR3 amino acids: CASSLVREGYEQYF. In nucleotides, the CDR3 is TGCGCCAGCAGCTTGGTCCGGGAGGGGTACGAGCAGTACTTC. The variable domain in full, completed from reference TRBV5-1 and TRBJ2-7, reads KAGVTQTPRYLIKTRGQQVTLSCSPISGHRSVSWYQQTPGQGLQFLFEYFSETQRNKGNFPGRFSGRQFSNSRSEMNVSTLELGDSALYLCASSLVREGYEQYFGPGTRLTVT.

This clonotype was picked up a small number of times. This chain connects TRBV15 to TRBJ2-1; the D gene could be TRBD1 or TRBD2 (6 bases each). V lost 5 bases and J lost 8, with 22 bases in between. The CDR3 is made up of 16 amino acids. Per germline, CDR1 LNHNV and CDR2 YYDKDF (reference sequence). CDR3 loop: CATSEGGRLGLDEQFF. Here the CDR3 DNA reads TGTGCCACCAGCGAAGGGGGGCGTTTGGGCCTCGATGAGCAGTTCTTC.

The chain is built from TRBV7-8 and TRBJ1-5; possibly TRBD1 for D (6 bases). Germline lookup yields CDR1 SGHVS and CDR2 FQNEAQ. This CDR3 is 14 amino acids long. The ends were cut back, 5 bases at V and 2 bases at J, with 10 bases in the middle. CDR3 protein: CASSDHRGNQPQHF. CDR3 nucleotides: TGTGCCAGCAGCGATCACAGGGGCAATCAGCCCCAGCATTTT.